The source of this TCR beta chain is a study of T cell changes during pregnancy in multiple sclerosis. TCRdb keeps only in-frame clones here, not all; method: immunoSEQ multiplex PCR. The repertoire includes 35,000 to 50,000 clones, approximately 90% of them detected once, and approximately 0.61% sits in the top ten. The CDR3 runs to 16 residues. Germline V gene sequence: CDR1 SGHNT, CDR2 YYREEE (reference sequence). The V gene end was trimmed by 0 bases and the J gene end by 0 bases; junction bases not matched to a gene: 0. The chain has TRBV5-4 and TRBJ2-2; 9 bases fit TRBD2. The specimen was CD4+ T cells from peripheral blood mononuclear cells, collected in the first trimester of pregnancy. This clonotype was sampled from a female donor with multiple sclerosis, enrolled in a pregnancy study. The CDR3 loop is CASSLGLAANTGELFF. The DNA of the CDR3 is TGTGCCAGCAGCTTGGGACTAGCGGCGAACACCGGGGAGCTGTTTTTT.